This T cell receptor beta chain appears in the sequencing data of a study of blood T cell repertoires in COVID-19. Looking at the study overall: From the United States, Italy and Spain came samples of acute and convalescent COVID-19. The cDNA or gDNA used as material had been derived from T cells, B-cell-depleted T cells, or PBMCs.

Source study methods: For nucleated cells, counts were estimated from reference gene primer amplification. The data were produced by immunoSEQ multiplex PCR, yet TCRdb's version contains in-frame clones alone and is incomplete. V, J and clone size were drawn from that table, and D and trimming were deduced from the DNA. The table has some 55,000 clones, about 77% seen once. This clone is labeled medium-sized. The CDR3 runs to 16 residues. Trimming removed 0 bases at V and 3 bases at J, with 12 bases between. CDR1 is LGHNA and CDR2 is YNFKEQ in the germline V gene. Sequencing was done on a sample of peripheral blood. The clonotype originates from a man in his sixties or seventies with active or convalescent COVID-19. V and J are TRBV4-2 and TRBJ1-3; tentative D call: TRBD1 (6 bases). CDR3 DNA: TGTGCCAGCAGCCAAGAAGTGGGGGCGGGTGGAAACACCATATATTTT. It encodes CASSQEVGAGGNTIYF.